The source of this T cell receptor (beta chain) is a study of blood T cell repertoires in COVID-19. V shed 6 bases and J 0 bases; nucleotides not matched to a gene: 9. This CDR3 comprises 16 residues. CDR1 and CDR2 from the germline V gene are PRHDT and FYEKMQ (reference sequence). Followed longitudinally, the Seattle patients had been enrolled during active infection. In the study's own analysis: Nucleated cell number was recorded as an estimate derived from reference gene primer amplification. Measured with immunoSEQ multiplex PCR; TCRdb has only the in-frame clones, and not every one. The V and J calls and clone size are taken from that table; D and trimming were inferred from the DNA. The data show about 170,000 clones, with 70% to 90% seen just once and about 2.6% held by the top ten.

Sample: peripheral blood. The chain joins TRBV13 to TRBJ2-7; 9 nucleotides align to TRBD2. The source is a woman over 75 with COVID-19, enrolled during active disease. The CDR3 DNA is TGTGCCAGCAGTGAAACCGGACTAGCGCCCTCCTACGAGCAGTACTTC. It yields the protein CASSETGLAPSYEQYF.